Listed below are T cell receptor beta chains from one sample, sequenced in a study of T cells in localized non-small cell lung cancer. Libraries were prepared by immunoSEQ multiplex PCR; TCRdb keeps only in-frame clonotypes and omits some of them. The sample has about 1,500 clones; approximately 25% are singletons. This material consisted of normal lung tissue next to the tumor, taken before any cancer treatment. The receptors here all came from a female donor over 55 with stage I lung adenocarcinoma. CDR3s include the opening cysteine and the closing phenylalanine or tryptophan. A D gene is named only where the DNA matches it firmly. Some rows have no size entry. The others give once, few or many, or a class for an expanded clone.

D	size	V	J	DNA	CDR3
TRBD1	large	TRBV6-8	TRBJ2-6	TGTGCCAGCAGTCAGGACAGGGGGGCTGGGGCCAACGTCCTGACTTTC	CASSQDRGAGANVLTF
.	.	TRBV30	TRBJ2-3	TGTGCCTGGAGTGTTGGGGGGAGTGGAGATACGCAGTATTTT	CAWSVGGSGDTQYF
.	.	TRBV18	TRBJ2-7	TGTGCCAGCTCGCCCGTCCCGACGGGAAGCGAGCAGTACTTC	CASSPVPTGSEQYF
TRBD1	few	TRBV9	TRBJ1-4	TGTGCCAGCAGCGGAGGGACAGGGCAAGCAAGCGAAAAACTGTTTTTT	CASSGGTGQASEKLFF
.	.	TRBV9	TRBJ1-1	TGTGCCAGCAGCTCAGGACCCTCTGGCCAACTTGAAGCTTTCTTT	CASSSGPSGQLEAFF
TRBD1	few	TRBV11-3	TRBJ1-5	TGTGCCAGCAGCTTCGTTGGGACAGGGGTTAGTCAGCCCCAGCATTTT	CASSFVGTGVSQPQHF
TRBD1	.	TRBV12-5	TRBJ1-6	TGTGCTAGTGGTTTGGTTTCCGGACAGGGGGTGCATTCACCCCTCCACTTT	CASGLVSGQGVHSPLHF
.	.	TRBV11-3	TRBJ1-4	TGTGCCAGCAGCCTAGAAACAACTAATGAAAAACTGTTTTTT	CASSLETTNEKLFF
.	few	TRBV30	TRBJ1-5	TGTGCCTGGAGTCGACCGGGATACAATCAGCCCCAGCATTTT	CAWSRPGYNQPQHF
.	.	TRBV2	TRBJ1-1	TGTGCCAGCAGTGGGGGGGACGGCACTGAAGCTTTCTTT	CASSGGDGTEAFF
TRBD2	few	TRBV29-1	TRBJ2-6	TGCAGCGTTGGGGTTAGCGGGAGGACCTCTGGGGCCAACGTCCTGACTTTC	CSVGVSGRTSGANVLTF
TRBD2	once	TRBV19	TRBJ2-1	TGTGCCAGTAGTATTAGGGTAGCGGGAGGGCCGGTGGACAATGAGCAGTTCTTC	CASSIRVAGGPVDNEQFF
.	.	TRBV30	TRBJ1-1	TGTGCCTGGAGCAACAGGGACGAAGCTTTCTTT	CAWSNRDEAFF
.	.	TRBV19	TRBJ1-1	TGTGCCAGTAAAACAGGGTTTACTGAAGCTTTCTTT	CASKTGFTEAFF
TRBD2	.	TRBV11-3	TRBJ2-3	TGTGCCAGCAGCCTTAATAGCGGGAGAGAAGGGGATACGCAGTATTTT	CASSLNSGREGDTQYF
TRBD2	medium-sized	TRBV6-8	TRBJ2-7	TGTGCCAGCAGTGTCGGGGCTAGCGGGAGGGCCCACGAGCAGTACTTC	CASSVGASGRAHEQYF
TRBD2	.	TRBV7-4	TRBJ2-1	TGTGCCAGCAGCTTAACCGGGACTAGCGGTACCCTTCCCTCCTACAATGAGCAGTTCTTC	CASSLTGTSGTLPSYNEQFF
TRBD2	few	TRBV11-1	TRBJ2-1	TGTGCCAGCAGACCAGGACTAGCGGAGGAGAATGAGCAGTTCTTC	CASRPGLAEENEQFF
.	.	TRBV11-3	TRBJ1-1	TGTGCCAGCAGCGAGTGGGGGGGTGAGAACACTGAAGCTTTCTTT	CASSEWGGENTEAFF
TRBD1	few	TRBV6-8	TRBJ1-1	TGTGCCAGCAAGAGGGGACAGCCGAACACTGAAGCTTTCTTT	CASKRGQPNTEAFF
.	medium-sized	TRBV9	TRBJ1-3	TGTGCCAGCAGCGCTGGTCGGGGGGGATACAGAAACACCATATATTTT	CASSAGRGGYRNTIYF
TRBD1	few	TRBV19	TRBJ1-1	TGTGCCAGTAGTATAAGAAACGGACAGGGGATCGACACTGAAGCTTTCTTT	CASSIRNGQGIDTEAFF
TRBD1	.	TRBV5-1	TRBJ1-5	TGCGCCAGCAGCTTAACAGGGGCGCATCAGCCCCAGCATTTT	CASSLTGAHQPQHF
TRBD1	.	TRBV28	TRBJ1-2	TGTGCCAGCAGTGGGACAGGGGGGACTTCTAGTGGCTACACCTTC	CASSGTGGTSSGYTF
.	medium-sized	TRBV6-1	TRBJ2-4	TGTGCCAGCAGTGAAGGTTCTGGACGAGGGGCCAAAAACATTCAGTACTTC	CASSEGSGRGAKNIQYF
TRBD1	few	TRBV29-1	TRBJ2-2	TGCAGCGGGAAGGGACAGCTGAACACCGGGGAGCTGTTTTTT	CSGKGQLNTGELFF
.	large	TRBV9	TRBJ1-1	TGTGCCAGCAGTGGAGGGGACGGGACTGAAGCTTTCTTT	CASSGGDGTEAFF
.	.	TRBV5-1	TRBJ1-1	TGCGCCAGCAGCTTTCATGACAGGATGGAGCGAAACACTGAAGCTTTCTTT	CASSFHDRMERNTEAFF
.	few	TRBV11-3	TRBJ2-5	TGTGCCAGCAGCTCGGTCGAGGGGGGCCAAGAGACCCAGTACTTC	CASSSVEGGQETQYF
.	.	TRBV14	TRBJ2-7	TGTGCCAGCAGCACTGACGGGGGTCCCAGGGCCTACGAGCAGTACTTC	CASSTDGGPRAYEQYF
TRBD1	few	TRBV6-8	TRBJ1-6	TGTGCCAGCACTCCTGGACAGGGGTTCTATAATTCACCCCTCCACTTT	CASTPGQGFYNSPLHF
.	.	TRBV5-1	TRBJ2-3	TGCGCCAGCAGTGATATGGGGGGCACAGATACGCAGTATTTT	CASSDMGGTDTQYF
TRBD2	medium-sized	TRBV11-3	TRBJ2-1	TGTGCCAGCAGCAAGCGGGAAGAATCCTACAATGAGCAGTTCTTC	CASSKREESYNEQFF
TRBD1	.	TRBV18	TRBJ2-3	TGTGCCAGCTCACCAAGGGGGCTATTCACAGATACGCAGTATTTT	CASSPRGLFTDTQYF
.	.	TRBV19	TRBJ1-2	TGTGCCAGTAGTATAGATCCATCGGGAGCCTATGGCTACACCTTC	CASSIDPSGAYGYTF
.	few	TRBV9	TRBJ1-3	TGTGCCAGCAGTGAAAAGGCTGGGGCTGGAAACACCATATATTTT	CASSEKAGAGNTIYF
.	.	TRBV29-1	TRBJ2-2	TGCAGCGTTGAAAGGGGCGCCGGGGAGCTGTTTTTT	CSVERGAGELFF
.	few	TRBV18	TRBJ1-1	TGTGCCAGCTCGTTACTCTACGGCACTGAAGCTTTCTTT	CASSLLYGTEAFF
.	few	TRBV11-3	TRBJ1-4	TGTGCCAGCAGCTTAAGGCAGGGGATTAATGAAAAACTGTTTTTT	CASSLRQGINEKLFF
TRBD1	.	TRBV5-1	TRBJ1-2	TGCGCCAGCAGCTTGGCCGAAGGGGGCGGTGGCTACACCTTC	CASSLAEGGGGYTF
.	.	TRBV6-8	TRBJ1-5	TGTGCCACCCTAGACTATGGCAGAAGCAATCAGCCCCAGCATTTT	CATLDYGRSNQPQHF
.	few	TRBV11-3	TRBJ2-3	TGTGCCAGCAGCTTAGATTACGAGCGAGATACGCAGTATTTT	CASSLDYERDTQYF